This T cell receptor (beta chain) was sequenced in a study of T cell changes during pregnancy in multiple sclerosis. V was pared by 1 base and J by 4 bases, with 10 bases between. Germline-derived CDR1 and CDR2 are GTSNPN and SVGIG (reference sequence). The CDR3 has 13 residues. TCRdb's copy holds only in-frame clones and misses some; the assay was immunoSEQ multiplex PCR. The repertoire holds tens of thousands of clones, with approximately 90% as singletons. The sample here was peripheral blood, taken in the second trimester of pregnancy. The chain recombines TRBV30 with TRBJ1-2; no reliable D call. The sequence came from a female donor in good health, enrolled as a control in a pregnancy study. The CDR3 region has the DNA TGTGCCTGGAGTGGCGAGCGAAGCTATGGCTACACCTTC. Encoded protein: CAWSGERSYGYTF.